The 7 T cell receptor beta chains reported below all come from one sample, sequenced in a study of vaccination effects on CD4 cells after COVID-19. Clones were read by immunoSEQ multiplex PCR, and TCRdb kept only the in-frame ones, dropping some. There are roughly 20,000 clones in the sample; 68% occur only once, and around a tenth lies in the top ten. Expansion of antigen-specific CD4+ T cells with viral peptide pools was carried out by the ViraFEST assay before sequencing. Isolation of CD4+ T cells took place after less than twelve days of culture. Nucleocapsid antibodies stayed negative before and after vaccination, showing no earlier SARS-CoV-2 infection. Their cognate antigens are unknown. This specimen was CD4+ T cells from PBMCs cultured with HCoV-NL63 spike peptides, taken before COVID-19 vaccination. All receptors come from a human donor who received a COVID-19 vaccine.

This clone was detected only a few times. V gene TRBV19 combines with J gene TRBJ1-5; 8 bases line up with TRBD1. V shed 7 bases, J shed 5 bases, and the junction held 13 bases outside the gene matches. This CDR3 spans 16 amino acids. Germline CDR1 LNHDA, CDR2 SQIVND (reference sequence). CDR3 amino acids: CASTTNPGGAYQPQHF. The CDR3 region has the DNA TGTGCCAGTACCACGAACCCAGGGGGCGCGTATCAGCCCCAGCATTTT.

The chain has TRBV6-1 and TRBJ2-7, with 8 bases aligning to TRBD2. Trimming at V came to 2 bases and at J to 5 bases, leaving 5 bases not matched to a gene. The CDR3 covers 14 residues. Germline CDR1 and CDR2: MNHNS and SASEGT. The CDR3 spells CASSEWREEHEQYF. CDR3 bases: TGTGCCAGCAGTGAATGGCGGGAGGAACACGAGCAGTACTTC.

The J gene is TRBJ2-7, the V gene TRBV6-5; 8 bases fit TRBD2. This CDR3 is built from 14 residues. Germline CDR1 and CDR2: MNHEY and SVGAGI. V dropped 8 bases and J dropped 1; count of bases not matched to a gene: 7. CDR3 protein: CASHSGIGSYEQYF. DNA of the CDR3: TGTGCCAGCCATAGCGGGATCGGGTCCTACGAGCAGTACTTC.

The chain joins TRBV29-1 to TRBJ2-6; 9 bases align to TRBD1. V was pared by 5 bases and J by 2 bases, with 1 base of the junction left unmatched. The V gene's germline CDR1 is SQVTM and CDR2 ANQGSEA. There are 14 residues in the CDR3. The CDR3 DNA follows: TGCAGCGTTAGACAGGGGGCTGGGGCCAACGTCCTGACTTTC. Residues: CSVRQGAGANVLTF.

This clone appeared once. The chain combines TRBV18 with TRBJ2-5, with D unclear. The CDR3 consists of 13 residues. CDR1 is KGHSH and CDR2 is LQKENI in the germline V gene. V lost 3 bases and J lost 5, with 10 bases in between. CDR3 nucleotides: TGTGCCAGCTCACCCGACCCTTCCGAGACCCAGTACTTC. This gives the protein CASSPDPSETQYF.

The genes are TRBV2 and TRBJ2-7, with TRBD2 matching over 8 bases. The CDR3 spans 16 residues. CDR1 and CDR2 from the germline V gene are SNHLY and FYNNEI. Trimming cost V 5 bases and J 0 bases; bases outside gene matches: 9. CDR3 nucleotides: TGTGCCAGCAGTCGGCAACTAGCGGAGTACTCCTACGAGCAGTACTTC. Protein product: CASSRQLAEYSYEQYF. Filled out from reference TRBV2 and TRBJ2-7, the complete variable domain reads EPEVTQTPSHQVTQMGQEVILRCVPISNHLYFYWYRQILGQKVEFLVSFYNNEISEKSEIFDDQFSVERPDGSNFTLKIRSTKLEDSAMYFCASSRQLAEYSYEQYFGPGTRLTVT.

Here the CDR3 DNA reads TGTGCCAGCAGCTCTGGAACAGGGGTCACCGGGGAGCTGTTTTTT. Translation gives CASSSGTGVTGELFF. The rearrangement joins TRBV6-5 to TRBJ2-2; 7 positions match TRBD1. Per germline, CDR1 MNHEY and CDR2 SVGAGI. The trim removed 6 bases at V and 4 bases at J, leaving 8 bases unmatched. The CDR3 is made up of 15 amino acids.